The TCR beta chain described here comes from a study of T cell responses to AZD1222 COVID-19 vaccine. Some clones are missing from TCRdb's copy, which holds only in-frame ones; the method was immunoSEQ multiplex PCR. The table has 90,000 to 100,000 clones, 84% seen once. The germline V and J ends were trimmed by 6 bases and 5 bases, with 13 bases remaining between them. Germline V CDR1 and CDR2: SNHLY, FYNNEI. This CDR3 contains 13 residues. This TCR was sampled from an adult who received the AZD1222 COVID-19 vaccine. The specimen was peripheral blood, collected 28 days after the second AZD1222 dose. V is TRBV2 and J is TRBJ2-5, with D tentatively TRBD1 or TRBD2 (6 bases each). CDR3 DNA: TGTGCCAGCAGCAGGGGAGGAGGGGAGACCCAGTACTTC. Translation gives CASSRGGGETQYF.